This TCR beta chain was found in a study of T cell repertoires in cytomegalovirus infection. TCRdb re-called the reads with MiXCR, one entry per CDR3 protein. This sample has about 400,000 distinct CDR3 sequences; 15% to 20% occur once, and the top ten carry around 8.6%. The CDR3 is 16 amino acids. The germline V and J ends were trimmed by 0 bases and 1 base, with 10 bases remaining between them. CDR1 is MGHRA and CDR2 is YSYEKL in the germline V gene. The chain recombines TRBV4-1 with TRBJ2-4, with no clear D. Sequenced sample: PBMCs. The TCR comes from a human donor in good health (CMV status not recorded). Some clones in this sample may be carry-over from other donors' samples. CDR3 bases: TGCGCCAGCAGCCAAGACGGCGGCCTGGCCAAAAACATTCAGTACTTC. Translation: CASSQDGGLAKNIQYF.